These 28 T cell receptor beta chains came from one sample sequenced in a study of metastatic and nonmetastatic thyroid tumors. MiXCR re-clonotyped the PCR reads for TCRdb. The sample contains some 22,000 clones, 15% to 20% of which appear only once. Thyroid surgery was preceded by no treatment in any patient. Sequenced sample: blood. These receptors came from a male donor with papillary thyroid cancer or a benign thyroid nodule (not recorded which). Some clones in this sample may be carry-over from other donors' samples.

This clone was seen at least ten times. This chain uses TRBV5-4 with TRBJ2-7, with TRBD2 identical over 13 bases. CDR3 length: 17 residues. Germline CDR1 is SGHNT and CDR2 is YYREEE (reference sequence). Trimming at V came to 4 bases and at J to 3 bases, leaving 10 bases not matched to a gene. The CDR3 is CASSLGLAGLGIYEQYF. The CDR3 coding sequence is TGTGCCAGCAGCCTGGGACTAGCGGGACTAGGGATCTACGAGCAGTACTTC.

The rearrangement links TRBV9 to TRBJ1-4; D may be TRBD1 (6 bases). The length of the CDR3 is 16 residues. Germline V lookup: CDR1 SGDLS, CDR2 YYNGEE. The V gene lost 0 bases and the J gene lost 7 bases, with 16 bases spanning the gap. The DNA for the CDR3 is TGTGCCAGCAGCGTAGGGCCGGGACATCGGAGTGAAAAACTGTTTTTT. It is translated as CASSVGPGHRSEKLFF.

At least ten counts were recorded for this clone. The chain carries TRBV11-3 and TRBJ2-2; a possible D gene is TRBD2 (6 bases). V lost 1 base and J lost 0, with 9 bases in between. CDR1 is SGHNT, CDR2 YENEEA, per germline. The CDR3 totals 16 residues. The CDR3 spells CASSLVAGSNTGELFF. DNA of the CDR3: TGTGCCAGCAGCTTAGTGGCGGGGTCGAACACCGGGGAGCTGTTTTTT.

This clone came up many times. At one boundary the junction diverges from the germline segment, which might be a read error. The chain links TRBV7-7 to TRBJ2-3; 8 bases map to TRBD2. This CDR3 comprises 16 residues. Looked up from germline, CDR1 is SSHAT and CDR2 is FNYEAQ (reference sequence). Here the CDR3 reads CASSPGLAPSTDTQYF. As DNA, the CDR3 is TGTGCTAGCAGCCCCGGACTAGCACCGAGCACAGATACGCAGTATTTT. Complete variable domain (other parts from reference TRBV7-7 and TRBJ2-3): GAGVSQSPRYKVTKRGQDVTLRCDPISSHATLYWYQQALGQGPEFLTYFNYEAQPDKSGLPSDRFSAERPEGSISTLTIQRTEQRDSAMYRCASSPGLAPSTDTQYFGPGTRLTVL.

In its sample, this clone was seen many times. V and J are TRBV7-9 and TRBJ2-3, with D maybe TRBD1 (6 bases). Between the trimmed V and J ends, which lost 5 bases and 2 bases, there was a span of 14 bases. The length of the CDR3 is 15 residues. Per the germline V gene, CDR1 is SEHNR and CDR2 is FQNEAQ (reference sequence). The CDR3 DNA follows: TGTGCCAGCAGCACACCCACAGGGCTCACAGATACGCAGTATTTT. It translates to CASSTPTGLTDTQYF.

In this sample, this clone turned up many times. The chain couples TRBV20-1 to TRBJ2-1; 7 bases line up with TRBD2. Germline assignment: CDR1 DFQATT and CDR2 SNEGSKA (reference sequence). V lost 5 bases and J lost 2; bases outside the gene matches: 12. This CDR3 spans 16 amino acids. CDR3 nucleotide sequence: TGCAGTGCTCCTCCTCTAGCCGGGAGGACCTACAATGAGCAGTTCTTC. It is translated as CSAPPLAGRTYNEQFF.

This clone was observed at least ten times. This chain links TRBV5-1 with TRBJ2-2; no definite D call. V gave up 3 bases and J gave up 3 bases, with 9 bases separating them. There are 14 residues in the CDR3. Per germline, CDR1 SGHRS and CDR2 YFSETQ. The CDR3 DNA reads as TGCGCCAGCAGCTGGGGTGGGGACACCGGGGAGCTGTTTTTT. As protein: CASSWGGDTGELFF.

This clone has a count of ten or more. The chain is built from TRBV4-2 and TRBJ1-6; 7 bases are a match to TRBD1. The CDR3 is 15 amino acids. V trimming: 7 bases; J trimming: 7 bases; junction bases outside the gene matches: 10. CDR1 is LGHNA and CDR2 is YNFKEQ in the germline V gene. CDR3: CASTLGGRPNSPLHF. The CDR3 DNA is TGTGCCAGCACCCTAGGGGGCAGACCGAATTCACCCCTCCACTTT.

This clone was detected ten times or more. At the DNA level, this CDR3 is encoded by other sequences in the same sample as well. V is TRBV28 and J is TRBJ1-4; D perhaps matches TRBD1 (5 bases). This CDR3 has 14 residues. Germline-derived CDR1 and CDR2 are MDHEN and SYDVKM. Trimming pared 2 bases from V and 5 bases from J, leaving 9 bases between. In DNA, the CDR3 is TGTGCCAGCAGTTTAGGGACGGAAAATGAAAAACTGTTTTTT. Its protein is CASSLGTENEKLFF.

Many counts were recorded for this clone. This chain uses TRBV20-1 with TRBJ2-7, with a tentative D call TRBD1 (5 bases). Germline V gene lookup returns CDR1 DFQATT and CDR2 SNEGSKA (reference sequence). Trimming cost V 3 bases and J 5 bases, with 8 bases left between them. The CDR3 sequence is 11 residues long. CDR3 loop: CSASRVDEQYF. The DNA of the CDR3 is TGCAGTGCTAGCAGGGTCGACGAGCAGTACTTC.

There are a few counts of this clone. The gene calls are TRBV12-5 and TRBJ1-1; unclear D gene. This CDR3 has 10 amino acids. V shed 6 bases and J shed 10 bases, with 9 bases lying between them. The germline gives CDR1 LGHNT, CDR2 FRNRAP. The CDR3 reads CASGTYVAFF. As DNA, the CDR3 is TGTGCTAGTGGCACCTACGTAGCTTTCTTT.

This clone has at least ten counts. The rearrangement links TRBV20-1 to TRBJ2-5; D remains ambiguous. Per germline, CDR1 DFQATT and CDR2 SNEGSKA (reference sequence). Trimming left V 3 bases short and J 4 bases short, with 12 bases between. This CDR3 comprises 13 residues. CDR3 in DNA: TGCAGTGCTAGTGAAGGGCAGGTAGAGACCCAGTACTTC. Translating gives CSASEGQVETQYF.

This clone has at least ten counts. The rearrangement joins TRBV5-6 to TRBJ2-7, with 9 bases fitting TRBD1. The germline V gene has CDR1 SGHDT and CDR2 YYEEEE. The CDR3 contains 15 residues. J gave up 3 bases and V 4 bases, and 8 bases lay outside the gene matches. The CDR3 sequence: CASSRTGQGFYEQYF. CDR3 nucleotide sequence: TGTGCCAGCAGCCGAACCGGACAGGGGTTCTACGAGCAGTACTTC.

To note about this clone: The final CDR3 position lacks the conserved phenylalanine or tryptophan, pointing to a likely read error. Because the CDR3's place on the DNA is in doubt, the DNA is left out and the CDR3 is given as listed by TCRdb. V usage is TRBV5-1 and J usage is TRBJ2-1. The CDR3 length is 14 residues, termini included. Germline V CDR1 and CDR2: SGHRS, YFSETQ. CDR3 residues: CASSRVGSYNEQLL.

This chain connects TRBV19 to TRBJ2-2; 10 bases line up with TRBD1. Germline CDR1 reads LNHDA; CDR2 reads SQIVND (reference sequence). V was pared by 10 bases and J by 0 bases, with 5 bases of the junction left unmatched. This CDR3 comprises 15 residues. The CDR3, as DNA: TGTGCCACCCAGGGACAGGGGACGAACACCGGGGAGCTGTTTTTT. This codes for CATQGQGTNTGELFF.

For this clone: This may be a read error, as it is one base from a much larger clone. Other DNA sequences within the sample encode an identical CDR3. The gene calls are TRBV5-1 and TRBJ2-5; 7 nucleotides line up with TRBD1. The CDR3 is 14 residues long. From germline, CDR1 is SGHRS and CDR2 YFSETQ. Unmatched junction bases numbered 6, after V lost 5 bases and J lost 2 bases. The CDR3 is CASRFRGRQETQYF. The CDR3 DNA is TGCGCCAGCAGGTTTAGGGGGCGTCAAGAGACCCAGTACTTC.

This clone was found many times. This chain connects TRBV28 to TRBJ1-1; no definite D call. Trimming removed 3 bases from V and 0 bases from J, with 5 bases in between. This CDR3 has 13 residues. Germline assignment: CDR1 MDHEN and CDR2 SYDVKM. The CDR3 bases are TGTGCCAGCAGTTTTAGATTGAACACTGAAGCTTTCTTT. Residues: CASSFRLNTEAFF. Using reference TRBV28 and TRBJ1-1 for the parts outside the CDR3, the full variable domain is DVKVTQSSRYLVKRTGEKVFLECVQDMDHENMFWYRQDPGLGLRLIYFSYDVKMKEKGDIPEGYSVSREKKERFSLILESASTNQTSMYLCASSFRLNTEAFFGQGTRLTVV.

The table lists this clone with a count of one. The rearrangement joins TRBV4-3 to TRBJ2-5; D is unresolved. The CDR3 contains 14 residues. The V gene lost 0 bases and the J gene lost 5 bases, with 10 bases spanning the gap. In germline, CDR1 is LGHNA, CDR2 YSLEER. CDR3 protein: CASSQERGHETQYF. CDR3 coding DNA: TGCGCCAGCAGCCAAGAAAGAGGTCATGAGACCCAGTACTTC.

The table lists this clone with many counts. The chain couples TRBV6-5 to TRBJ1-4; possible D gene TRBD1, 5 bases. The CDR3 loop spans 15 amino acids. Germline V gives CDR1 MNHEY, CDR2 SVGAGI. Trimming took 0 bases from V and 8 from J, leaving 13 bases between them. In nucleotides, the CDR3 is TGTGCCAGCAGTTACTCCGGGGGGGGTGGCGAAAAACTGTTTTTT. This translates into CASSYSGGGGEKLFF.

This clone was counted at least ten times. The chain employs TRBV9 and TRBJ1-2; no reliable D call. The germline V and J ends were trimmed by 3 bases and 8 bases, with 14 bases remaining between them. Germline CDR1 is SGDLS and CDR2 is YYNGEE. The CDR3 has 13 amino acids. This chain's CDR3 is CASSDTGPGGYTF. CDR3 bases: TGTGCCAGCAGCGATACCGGGCCCGGAGGCTACACCTTC.

The CDR3, as DNA: TGTGCCAGCAGCCCGGGACTCAACTATGGCTACACCTTC. It translates to CASSPGLNYGYTF. The chain recombines TRBV11-2 with TRBJ1-2; tentative D call: TRBD1 (5 bases). The germline V gene encodes CDR1 SGHAT and CDR2 FQNNGV. With 5 bases removed from V and 2 bases from J, the gap between germline ends came to 9 bases. The CDR3 length is 13 residues.

This clone was seen ten or more times. The chain employs TRBV6-1 and TRBJ2-5, with TRBD2 identical over 7 bases. The CDR3 is 17 amino acids. With V trimmed by 3 bases and J by 1 base, 11 bases remained unmatched. The V gene's germline CDR1 is MNHNS and CDR2 SASEGT. In DNA form, the CDR3 reads TGTGCCAGCAGTGACGAGGATTGGGGGGGGGGCCAAGAGACCCAGTACTTC. Protein: CASSDEDWGGGQETQYF.

Ten or more counts support this clone. V gene TRBV28 combines with J gene TRBJ2-5; 8 bases are shared with TRBD2. This CDR3 has 16 residues. V was pared by 6 bases and J by 4 bases, with 13 bases of the junction left unmatched. The germline V gene encodes CDR1 MDHEN and CDR2 SYDVKM. CDR3 nucleotide sequence: TGTGCCAGCAGCCCGACGGGAGGGCCCCAAGTAGAGACCCAGTACTTC. It specifies CASSPTGGPQVETQYF.

This clone was seen many times. The V gene is TRBV19, the J gene TRBJ2-7; 8 nucleotides line up with TRBD2. Germline V gives CDR1 LNHDA, CDR2 SQIVND (reference sequence). J was trimmed by 5 bases and V by 5 bases; bases with no gene match: 14. The CDR3 is 16 amino acids. CDR3 sequence reads: CASSSVQAGAVHEQYF. For the CDR3, the DNA is TGTGCCAGTAGTTCCGTCCAAGCGGGAGCGGTCCACGAGCAGTACTTC.

This clone was recorded many times. The rearrangement uses TRBV5-6 and TRBJ2-3; 8 bases agree with TRBD2. V shed 0 bases, J shed 5 bases, and the junction held 11 bases outside the gene matches. This CDR3 has 17 residues. Per the germline V gene, CDR1 is SGHDT and CDR2 is YYEEEE. The CDR3 here is CASSLAGGPDVEDTQYF. The CDR3 bases are TGTGCCAGCAGCTTGGCGGGGGGGCCTGATGTGGAAGATACGCAGTATTTT.

CDR3 bases: TGTGCCAGCAGTGAACGGTGGGACAGGGTATTGAATGAGCAGTTCTTC. Amino acid sequence: CASSERWDRVLNEQFF. This chain joins TRBV6-1 and TRBJ2-1; 9 nucleotides agree with TRBD1. After removal of 2 bases from V and 7 bases from J, the junction contained 9 bases not matched to a gene. CDR1 and CDR2 from the germline V gene are MNHNS and SASEGT. The CDR3 totals 16 residues.

This chain connects TRBV20-1 to TRBJ2-7; TRBD2 matches at 7 bases. V shed 0 bases and J 4 bases; nucleotides not matched to a gene: 9. The CDR3 sequence is 15 residues long. In germline, CDR1 is DFQATT, CDR2 SNEGSKA (reference sequence). DNA of the CDR3: TGCAGTGCTAGAGATCAACGGGAGGCTACGTACGAGCAGTACTTC. Translating gives CSARDQREATYEQYF.

This clone has a count of ten or more. The chain has TRBV19 and TRBJ2-6; D unresolved. The CDR3 consists of 17 residues. V shed 7 bases and J shed 0 bases, with 16 bases lying between them. The germline CDR1 and CDR2 sequences are LNHDA and SQIVND (reference sequence). For the CDR3, the DNA is TGTGCCAGTAAACCAGGCCATCCTAGCTCTGGGGCCAACGTCCTGACTTTC. Its protein product is CASKPGHPSSGANVLTF.